Detailed here is one T cell receptor beta chain. Its target is not known. The protocol was immunoSEQ multiplex PCR, while the TCRdb copy is restricted to in-frame clones and leaves out a portion. The sample has more than 65,000 clones; roughly 80% are singletons. The CDR3 has 16 amino acids. CDR1 is MDHEN and CDR2 is SYDVKM in the germline V gene. V gave up 1 base and J gave up 1 base, with 10 bases separating them. The data are from a study of early stage breast cancer tumors. About the research overall: About 80% of the 16 invasive tumors were ER+, PR+ and HER2-.

General observations from the study: Compared with adjacent normal breast, tumors showed approximately 2.5-fold denser, more clonal T cells. Functional markers like CD4, CD8 and FOXP3 were missed in bulk sequencing. Enriched TCRB sequences shared across patients were mostly commonly generated sequences.

The specimen sequenced was blood. The clonotype originates from a person in their 40s with breast cancer. The V call is TRBV28, the J call TRBJ2-2; D possibly corresponds to TRBD2 (6 bases). CDR3 protein: CASSLFSSGNTGELFF. CDR3 coding DNA: TGTGCCAGCAGTTTATTTAGTAGCGGGAACACCGGGGAGCTGTTTTTT.